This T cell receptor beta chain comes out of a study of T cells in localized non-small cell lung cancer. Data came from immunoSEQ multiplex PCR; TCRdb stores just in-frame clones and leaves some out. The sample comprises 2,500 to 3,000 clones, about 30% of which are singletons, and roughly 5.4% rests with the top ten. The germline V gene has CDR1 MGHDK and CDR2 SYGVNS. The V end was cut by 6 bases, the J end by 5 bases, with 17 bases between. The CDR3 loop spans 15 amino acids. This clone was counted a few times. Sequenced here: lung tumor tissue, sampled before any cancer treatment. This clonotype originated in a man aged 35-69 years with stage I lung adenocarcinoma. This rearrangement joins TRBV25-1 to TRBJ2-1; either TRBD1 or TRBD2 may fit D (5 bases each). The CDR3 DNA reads TGTGCCAGCAGAGCCACGGGACGGGATCACAATGAGCAGTTCTTC. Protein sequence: CASRATGRDHNEQFF.